This T cell receptor (beta chain) was sequenced during a study of response to subunit inactivated influenza vaccine. Overall study results and limits: The authors offered the suggestion that each seasonal influenza vaccination recruits few new T cells.

This clonotype was observed many times. The antigen is undetermined. TCRdb used MiXCR to reprocess the RT-PCR reads, holding one entry per CDR3 protein. The data contain 600,000 to 700,000 distinct CDR3 sequences, about 14% of them singletons. After removal of 2 bases from V and 0 bases from J, the junction contained 2 bases not matched to a gene. This CDR3 spans 15 amino acids. The germline gives CDR1 SGHTA, CDR2 FQGNSA. Specimen: PBMCs from blood, collected 14 days before vaccination. The chain joins TRBV7-2 to TRBJ1-1; 8 nucleotides agree with TRBD1. The TCR comes from a man aged 50 to 59 who received an inactivated influenza vaccine. CDR3 coding DNA: TGTGCCAGCAGCTTACAGGGGGCGGTGAACACTGAAGCTTTCTTT. As protein: CASSLQGAVNTEAFF.